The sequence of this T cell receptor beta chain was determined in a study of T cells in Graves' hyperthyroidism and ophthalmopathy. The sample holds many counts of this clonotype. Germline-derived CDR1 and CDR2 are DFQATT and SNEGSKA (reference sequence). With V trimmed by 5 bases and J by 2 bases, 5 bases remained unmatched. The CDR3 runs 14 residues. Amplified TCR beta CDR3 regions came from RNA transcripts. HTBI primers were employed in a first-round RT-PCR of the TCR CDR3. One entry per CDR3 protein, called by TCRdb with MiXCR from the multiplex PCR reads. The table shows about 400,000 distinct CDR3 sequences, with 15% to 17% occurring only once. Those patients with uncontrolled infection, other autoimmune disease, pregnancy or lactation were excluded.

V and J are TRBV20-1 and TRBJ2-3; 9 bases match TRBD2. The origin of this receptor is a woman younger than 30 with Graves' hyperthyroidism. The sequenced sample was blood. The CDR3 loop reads CSAALAGSTDTQYF. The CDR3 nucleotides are TGCAGTGCTGCCCTAGCGGGGTCCACAGATACGCAGTATTTT.